This T cell receptor beta chain was profiled in a study of cytomegalovirus exposure and HLA in healthy donors. Whole-study context: The Caucasian-associated ancestry cluster held more than 80% of around 380 genotyped donors.

Donors sampled were nominally healthy, though unrecorded immune exposures were likely. PCR was performed using 60 Vbeta and 13 Jbeta primers. Sequenced by immunoSEQ multiplex PCR; TCRdb stores in-frame clones only, minus some. Of approximately 130,000 clones listed, around 83% are singletons. The CDR3 is 13 amino acids. V was clipped by 7 bases and J by 5 bases, with 12 bases between them. Germline V gene sequence: CDR1 MNHNS, CDR2 SASEGT. This clone was picked up one time. Its antigen is undetermined. Notes on the study in general: CMV serostatus stood as the only immune exposure information on hand.

The genes are TRBV6-1 and TRBJ1-5, with D maybe TRBD1 (5 bases). The TCR sequence derives from a woman under 40 in good health and CMV-seropositive. Material for sequencing was PBMCs. The CDR3 DNA sequence: TGTGCCAGCACCCGGTCGGGGGATCAGCCCCAGCATTTT. This gives the protein CASTRSGDQPQHF.